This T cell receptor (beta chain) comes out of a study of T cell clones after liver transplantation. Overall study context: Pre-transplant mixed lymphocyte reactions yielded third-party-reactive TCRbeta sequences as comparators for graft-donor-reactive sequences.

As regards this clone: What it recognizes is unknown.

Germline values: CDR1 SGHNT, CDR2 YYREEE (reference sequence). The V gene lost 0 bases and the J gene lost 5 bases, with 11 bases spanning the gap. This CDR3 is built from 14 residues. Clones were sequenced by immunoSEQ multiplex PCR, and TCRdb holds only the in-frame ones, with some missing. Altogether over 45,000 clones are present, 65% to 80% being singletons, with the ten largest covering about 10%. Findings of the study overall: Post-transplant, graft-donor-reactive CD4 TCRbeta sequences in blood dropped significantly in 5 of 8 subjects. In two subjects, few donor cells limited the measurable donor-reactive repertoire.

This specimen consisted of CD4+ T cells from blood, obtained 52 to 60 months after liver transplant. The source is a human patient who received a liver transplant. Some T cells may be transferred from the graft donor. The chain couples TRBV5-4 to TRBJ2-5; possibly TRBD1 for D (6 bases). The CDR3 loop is CASSLGQGQETQYF. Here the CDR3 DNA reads TGTGCCAGCAGCTTGGGTCAAGGACAGGAGACCCAGTACTTC.